The 13 T cell receptor beta chains below were found in one sample sequenced in a study of Ad26.COV2.S vaccination and SARS-CoV-2 variants. The protocol was immunoSEQ multiplex PCR, while the TCRdb copy is restricted to in-frame clones and leaves out a portion. The sample carries 300,000 to 400,000 clones, around 84% recorded once. Treatment specified: some 20 received Ad26.COV2.S at low or high dose, single or two shots; 5 received placebo; per-sample allocation not given. Collection of samples fell on day 63 after the first vaccine or placebo injection. Specimen: peripheral blood, collected in a trial of Ad26.COV2.S vaccine versus placebo. Receptors were obtained from a person aged 18 to 59 who received the Ad26.COV2.S COVID-19 vaccine or a placebo.

The chain combines TRBV7-6 with TRBJ2-7, with D possibly matching TRBD1 (6 bases). Between the trimmed V and J ends, which lost 2 bases and 2 bases, there was a span of 13 bases. Germline V gene sequence: CDR1 SGHVS, CDR2 FNYEAQ. The CDR3 is 15 amino acids. Here the CDR3 DNA reads TGTGCCAGCAGCTTATCCCAGGGGAATCCCTACGAGCAGTACTTC. Protein: CASSLSQGNPYEQYF. The variable domain in full, completed from reference TRBV7-6 and TRBJ2-7, reads GAGVSQSPRYKVTKRGQDVALRCDPISGHVSLYWYRQALGQGPEFLTYFNYEAQQDKSGLPNDRFSAERPEGSISTLTIQRTEQRDSAMYRCASSLSQGNPYEQYFGPGTRLTVT.

This chain joins TRBV10-1 and TRBJ2-5; D remains ambiguous. The CDR3 runs to 16 residues. In germline, CDR1 is WNHNN, CDR2 SYGVQD (reference sequence). V lost 0 bases, J lost 3 bases, and 14 bases lay in between. CDR3 in amino acids: CASSESLPDGEETQYF. DNA for the CDR3: TGCGCCAGCAGTGAGTCCTTACCGGACGGAGAAGAGACCCAGTACTTC.

The rearrangement links TRBV6-5 to TRBJ1-1; D is uncertain. V dropped 0 bases and J dropped 8 bases, with 19 bases sitting between them. CDR1 is MNHEY and CDR2 is SVGAGI in the germline V gene. CDR3 size: 16 residues. The CDR3, as DNA: TGTGCCAGCAGTTACTCGAGGCAGGCGATAAACCTCGAAGCTTTCTTT. This gives the protein CASSYSRQAINLEAFF.

In nucleotides, the CDR3 is TGTGCCAGCAGCCACAACACCGGGGAGCTGTTTTTT. Translated, it gives CASSHNTGELFF. The rearrangement uses TRBV7-8 and TRBJ2-2; no definite D call. Trimming cost V 5 bases and J 2 bases, with 3 bases left between them. CDR3 length equals 12 residues. Germline V CDR1 and CDR2: SGHVS, FQNEAQ.

The V gene is TRBV5-5, the J gene TRBJ2-3; unclear D gene. The V gene's germline CDR1 is SGHKS and CDR2 YYEKEE (reference sequence). Trimming took 4 bases from V and 1 from J, leaving 10 bases between them. The CDR3 is made up of 14 amino acids. The CDR3 protein is CASSPTPGTDTQYF. In nucleotides, the CDR3 is TGTGCCAGCAGCCCCACCCCCGGCACAGATACGCAGTATTTT. The full variable domain, with the rest looked up from reference TRBV5-5 and TRBJ2-3, is DAGVTQSPTHLIKTRGQQVTLRCSPISGHKSVSWYQQVLGQGPQFIFQYYEKEERGRGNFPDRFSARQFPNYSSELNVNALLLGDSALYLCASSPTPGTDTQYFGPGTRLTVL.

The chain has TRBV5-1 and TRBJ1-6, with 8 bases matching TRBD1. CDR3 length equals 17 residues. Germline V gene lookup returns CDR1 SGHRS and CDR2 YFSETQ. J was trimmed by 10 bases and V by 0 bases; bases with no gene match: 12. CDR3 in DNA: TGCGCCAGCAGCTTGGAGTCAGGGAACAGGGGGAACTCACCCCTCCACTTT. Translated, it gives CASSLESGNRGNSPLHF.

The rearrangement joins TRBV7-6 to TRBJ1-4, with D maybe TRBD1 (6 bases). Trimming left V 5 bases short and J 4 bases short, with 14 bases between. The CDR3 is 15 residues long. CDR1 is SGHVS, CDR2 FNYEAQ, per germline. The chain's CDR3 is CASSRGGQLNEKLFF. CDR3 DNA: TGTGCCAGCAGCCGGGGGGGACAACTTAATGAAAAACTGTTTTTT.

This chain connects TRBV9 to TRBJ2-3; 9 bases line up with TRBD2. Germline V gives CDR1 SGDLS, CDR2 YYNGEE. The CDR3 contains 13 residues. Trimming removed 6 bases from V and 4 bases from J; junction bases left unmatched: 3. In DNA form, the CDR3 reads TGTGCCAGCAAGGGACTAGCTTCAGATACGCAGTATTTT. It specifies CASKGLASDTQYF.

The chain combines TRBV7-9 with TRBJ1-2; the D is unclear. This CDR3 contains 14 residues. Trimming removed 5 bases at V and 6 bases at J, with 16 bases between. Germline V gene sequence: CDR1 SEHNR, CDR2 FQNEAQ (reference sequence). CDR3 in DNA: TGTGCCAGCAGCCATCTCTTAGACCAAAATGGCTACACCTTC. Its translation: CASSHLLDQNGYTF.

This clone appeared many times. The rearrangement links TRBV19 to TRBJ2-7; maybe TRBD2 (5 bases). The CDR3 sequence is 13 residues long. Trimming left V 3 bases short and J 1 base short, with 7 bases between. Germline CDR1 LNHDA, CDR2 SQIVND (reference sequence). CDR3 nucleotide sequence: TGTGCCAGTAGTATGACTATTTCCTACGAGCAGTACTTC. This codes for CASSMTISYEQYF.

A note on this clone: The sample holds other DNA sequences that translate to the same CDR3. V is TRBV14 and J is TRBJ1-6; TRBD1 is a possible D gene (6 bases). V lost 0 bases and J 7 bases, leaving 7 bases between the germline ends. The germline CDR1 and CDR2 sequences are SGHDN and FVKESK. This CDR3 has 14 residues. CDR3 loop: CASSQDRGNSPLHF. As DNA, the CDR3 is TGTGCCAGCAGCCAAGACAGGGGAAATTCACCCCTCCACTTT.

This chain uses TRBV7-2 with TRBJ1-2, with D tentatively TRBD1 (5 bases). The V gene's germline CDR1 is SGHTA and CDR2 FQGNSA. The V gene lost 1 base and the J gene lost 4 bases, with 16 bases spanning the gap. The CDR3 runs 16 residues. In nucleotides, the CDR3 is TGTGCCAGCAGCTTAGAGAGGAGGGGTGGGCTCTATGGCTACACCTTC. Encoded protein: CASSLERRGGLYGYTF.

This chain links TRBV6-5 with TRBJ1-4; D gene uncertain. The CDR3 consists of 14 residues. With 6 bases removed from V and 5 bases from J, the gap between germline ends came to 13 bases. Germline V gene sequence: CDR1 MNHEY, CDR2 SVGAGI. This CDR3 reads CASRRSEKNEKLFF. CDR3 nucleotide sequence: TGTGCCAGCAGAAGGAGCGAGAAGAATGAAAAACTGTTTTTT.